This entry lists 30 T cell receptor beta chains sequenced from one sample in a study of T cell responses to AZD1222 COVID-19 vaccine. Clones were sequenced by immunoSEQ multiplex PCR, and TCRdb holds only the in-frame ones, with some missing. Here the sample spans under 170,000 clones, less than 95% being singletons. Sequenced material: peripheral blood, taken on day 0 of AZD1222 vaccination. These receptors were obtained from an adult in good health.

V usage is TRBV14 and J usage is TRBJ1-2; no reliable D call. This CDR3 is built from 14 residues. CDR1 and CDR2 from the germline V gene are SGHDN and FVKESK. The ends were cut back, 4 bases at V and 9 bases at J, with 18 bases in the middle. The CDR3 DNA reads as TGTGCCAGCAGCCCCCTTCCCAATGTGGGGAGCTACACCTTC. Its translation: CASSPLPNVGSYTF.

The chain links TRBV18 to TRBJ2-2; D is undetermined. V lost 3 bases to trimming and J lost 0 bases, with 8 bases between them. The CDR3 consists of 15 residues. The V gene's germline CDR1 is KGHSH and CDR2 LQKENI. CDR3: CASSPASTNTGELFF. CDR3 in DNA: TGTGCCAGCTCACCCGCCTCTACGAACACCGGGGAGCTGTTTTTT. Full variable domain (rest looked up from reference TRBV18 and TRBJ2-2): NAGVMQNPRHLVRRRGQEARLRCSPMKGHSHVYWYRQLPEEGLKFMVYLQKENIIDESGMPKERFSAEFPKEGPSILRIQQVVRGDSAAYFCASSPASTNTGELFFGEGSRLTVL.

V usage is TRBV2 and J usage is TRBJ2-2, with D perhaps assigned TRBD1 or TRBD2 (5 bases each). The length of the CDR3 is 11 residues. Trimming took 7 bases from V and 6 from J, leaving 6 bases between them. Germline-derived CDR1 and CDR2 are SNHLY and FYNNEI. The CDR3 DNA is TGTGCCAGCATGGGGGCCGGGGAGCTGTTTTTT. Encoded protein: CASMGAGELFF.

The CDR3 reads CASSLGQGTYGYTF. CDR3 sequence (DNA): TGTGCCAGTAGTCTAGGACAGGGGACCTATGGCTACACCTTC. The rearrangement uses TRBV19 and TRBJ1-2; TRBD1 aligns across 9 bases. Trimming took 5 bases from V and 4 from J; bases not matched to a gene: 5. CDR1 is LNHDA, CDR2 SQIVND, per germline (reference sequence). The length of the CDR3 is 14 residues.

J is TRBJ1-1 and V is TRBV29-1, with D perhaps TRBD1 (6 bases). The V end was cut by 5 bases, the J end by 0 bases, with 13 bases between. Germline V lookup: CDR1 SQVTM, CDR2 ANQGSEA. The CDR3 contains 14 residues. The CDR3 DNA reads TGCAGCGTTCCGACAGGACCTATGAACACTGAAGCTTTCTTT. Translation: CSVPTGPMNTEAFF.

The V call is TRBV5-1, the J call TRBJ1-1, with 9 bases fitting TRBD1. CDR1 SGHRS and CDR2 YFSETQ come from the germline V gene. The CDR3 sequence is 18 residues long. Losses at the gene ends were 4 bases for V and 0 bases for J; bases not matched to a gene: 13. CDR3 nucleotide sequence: TGCGCCAGCAGCCTAATTGCCGGGACAGGGAACATGAACACTGAAGCTTTCTTT. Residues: CASSLIAGTGNMNTEAFF.

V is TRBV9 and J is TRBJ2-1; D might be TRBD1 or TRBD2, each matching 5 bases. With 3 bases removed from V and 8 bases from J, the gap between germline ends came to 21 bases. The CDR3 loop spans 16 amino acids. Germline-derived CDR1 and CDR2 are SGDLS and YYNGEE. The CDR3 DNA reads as TGTGCCAGCAGCGCAGTAGCTAGAGGGGCTATCGATGAGCAGTTCTTC. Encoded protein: CASSAVARGAIDEQFF.

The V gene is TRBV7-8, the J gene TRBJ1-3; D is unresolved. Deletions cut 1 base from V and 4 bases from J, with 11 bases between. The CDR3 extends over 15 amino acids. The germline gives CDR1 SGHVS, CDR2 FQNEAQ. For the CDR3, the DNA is TGTGCCAGCAGCTTAGGTGGGAGCCTAGGAAACACCATATATTTT. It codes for CASSLGGSLGNTIYF.

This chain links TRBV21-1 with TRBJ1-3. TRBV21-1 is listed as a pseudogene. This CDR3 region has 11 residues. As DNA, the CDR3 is TGTGACAGGAGGGGCGCAAACACCATATATTTT. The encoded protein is CDRRGANTIYF.

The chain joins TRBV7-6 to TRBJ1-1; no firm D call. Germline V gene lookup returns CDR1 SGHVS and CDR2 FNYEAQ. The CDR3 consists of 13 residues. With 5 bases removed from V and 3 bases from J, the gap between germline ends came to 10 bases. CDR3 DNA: TGTGCCAGCAGCGAAAAACAACACACTGAAGCTTTCTTT. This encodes CASSEKQHTEAFF.

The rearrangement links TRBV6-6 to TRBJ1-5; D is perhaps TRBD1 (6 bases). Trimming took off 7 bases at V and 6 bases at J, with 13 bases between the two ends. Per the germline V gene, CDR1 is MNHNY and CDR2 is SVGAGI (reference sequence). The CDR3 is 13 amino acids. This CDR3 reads CASTTQGFQPQHF. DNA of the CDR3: TGTGCCAGCACCACCCAGGGGTTTCAGCCCCAGCATTTT.

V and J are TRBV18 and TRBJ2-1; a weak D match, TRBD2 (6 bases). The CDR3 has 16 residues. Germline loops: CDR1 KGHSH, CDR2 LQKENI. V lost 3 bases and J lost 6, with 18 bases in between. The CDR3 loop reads CASSPGEGTGTNEQFF. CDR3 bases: TGTGCCAGCTCACCCGGGGAAGGGACTGGGACCAATGAGCAGTTCTTC.

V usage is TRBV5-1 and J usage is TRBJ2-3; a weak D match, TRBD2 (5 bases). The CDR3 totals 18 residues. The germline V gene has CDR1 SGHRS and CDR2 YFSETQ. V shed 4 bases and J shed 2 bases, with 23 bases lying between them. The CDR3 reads CASSPRPRTRDTTDTQYF. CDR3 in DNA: TGCGCCAGCAGCCCACGACCCCGGACTCGGGATACCACAGATACGCAGTATTTT. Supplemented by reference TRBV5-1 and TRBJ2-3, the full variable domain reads KAGVTQTPRYLIKTRGQQVTLSCSPISGHRSVSWYQQTPGQGLQFLFEYFSETQRNKGNFPGRFSGRQFSNSRSEMNVSTLELGDSALYLCASSPRPRTRDTTDTQYFGPGTRLTVL.

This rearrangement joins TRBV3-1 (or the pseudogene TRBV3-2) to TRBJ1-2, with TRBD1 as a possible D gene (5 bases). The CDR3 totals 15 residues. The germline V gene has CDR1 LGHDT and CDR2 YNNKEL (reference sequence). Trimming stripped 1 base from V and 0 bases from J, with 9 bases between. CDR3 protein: CASSQVGVANYGYTF. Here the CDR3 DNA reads TGTGCCAGCAGCCAAGTGGGGGTAGCTAACTATGGCTACACCTTC.

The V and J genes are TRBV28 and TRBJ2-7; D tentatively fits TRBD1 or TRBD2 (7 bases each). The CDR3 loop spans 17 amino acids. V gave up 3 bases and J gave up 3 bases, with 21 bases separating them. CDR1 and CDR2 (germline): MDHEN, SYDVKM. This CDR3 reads CASSLGGGTVGLYEQYV. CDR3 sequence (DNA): TGTGCCAGCAGTTTGGGGGGAGGGACAGTGGGCCTCTACGAGCAGTACGTC.

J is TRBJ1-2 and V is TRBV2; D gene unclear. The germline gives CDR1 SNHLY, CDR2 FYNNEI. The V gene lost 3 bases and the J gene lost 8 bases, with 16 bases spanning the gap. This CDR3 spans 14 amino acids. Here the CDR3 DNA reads TGTGCCAGCAGTGAGTCGCAGGCCGTCCACGGCTACACCTTC. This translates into CASSESQAVHGYTF.

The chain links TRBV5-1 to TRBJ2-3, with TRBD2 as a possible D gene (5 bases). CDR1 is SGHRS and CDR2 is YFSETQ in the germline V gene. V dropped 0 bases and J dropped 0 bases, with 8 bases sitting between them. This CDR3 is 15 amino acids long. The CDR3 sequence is CASSLASGSTDTQYF. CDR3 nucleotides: TGCGCCAGCAGCTTGGCCTCGGGAAGCACAGATACGCAGTATTTT.

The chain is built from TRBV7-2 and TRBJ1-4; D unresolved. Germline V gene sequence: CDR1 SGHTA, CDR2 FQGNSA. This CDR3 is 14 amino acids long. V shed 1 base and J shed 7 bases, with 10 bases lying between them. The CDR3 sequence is CASSLEFRGEKLFF. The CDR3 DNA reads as TGTGCCAGCAGCTTAGAATTTCGGGGTGAAAAACTGTTTTTT. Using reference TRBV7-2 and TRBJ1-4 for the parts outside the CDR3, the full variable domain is GAGVSQSPSNKVTEKGKDVELRCDPISGHTALYWYRQSLGQGLEFLIYFQGNSAPDKSGLPSDRFSAERTGGSVSTLTIQRTQQEDSAVYLCASSLEFRGEKLFFGSGTQLSVL.

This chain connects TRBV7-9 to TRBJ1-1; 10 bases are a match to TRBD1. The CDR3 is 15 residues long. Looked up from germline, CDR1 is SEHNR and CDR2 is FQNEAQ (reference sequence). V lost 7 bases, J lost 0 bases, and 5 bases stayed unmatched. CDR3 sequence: CASNLGQGVNTEAFF. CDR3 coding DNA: TGTGCCAGCAACCTAGGACAGGGGGTGAACACTGAAGCTTTCTTT.

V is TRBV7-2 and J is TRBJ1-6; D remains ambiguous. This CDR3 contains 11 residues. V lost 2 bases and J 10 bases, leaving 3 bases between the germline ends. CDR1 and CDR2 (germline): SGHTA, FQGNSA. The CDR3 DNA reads TGTGCCAGCAGCTTAAACTCACCCCTCCACTTT. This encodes CASSLNSPLHF.

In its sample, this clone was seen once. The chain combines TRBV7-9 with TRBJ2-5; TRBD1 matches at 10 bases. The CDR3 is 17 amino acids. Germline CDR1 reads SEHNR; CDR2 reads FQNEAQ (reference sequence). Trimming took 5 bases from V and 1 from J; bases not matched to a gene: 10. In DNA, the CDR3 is TGTGCCAGCAGCCCAGGGGACAGGGGCCGATCCCAAGAGACCCAGTACTTC. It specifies CASSPGDRGRSQETQYF.

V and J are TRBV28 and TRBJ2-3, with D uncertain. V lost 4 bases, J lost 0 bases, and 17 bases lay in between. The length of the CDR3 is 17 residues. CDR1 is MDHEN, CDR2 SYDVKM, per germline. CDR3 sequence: CASSSPRQPTSTDTQYF. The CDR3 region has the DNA TGTGCCAGCAGTTCCCCGAGGCAGCCGACTAGCACAGATACGCAGTATTTT.

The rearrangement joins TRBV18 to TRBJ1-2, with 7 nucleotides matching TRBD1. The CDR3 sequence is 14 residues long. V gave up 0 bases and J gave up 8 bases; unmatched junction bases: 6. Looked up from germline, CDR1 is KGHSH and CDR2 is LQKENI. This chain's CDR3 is CASSPPTGSGGYTF. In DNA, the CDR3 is TGTGCCAGCTCACCACCGACAGGGTCTGGGGGCTACACCTTC. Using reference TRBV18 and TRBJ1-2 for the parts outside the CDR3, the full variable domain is NAGVMQNPRHLVRRRGQEARLRCSPMKGHSHVYWYRQLPEEGLKFMVYLQKENIIDESGMPKERFSAEFPKEGPSILRIQQVVRGDSAAYFCASSPPTGSGGYTFGSGTRLTVV.

The CDR3 coding sequence is TGTGCCAGCAGCCAAGTCTCAACCCTCTACGAGCAGTACGTC. Translation gives CASSQVSTLYEQYV. The chain joins TRBV14 to TRBJ2-7; D gene unclear. The CDR3 is 14 amino acids. CDR1 SGHDN and CDR2 FVKESK come from the germline V gene. Trimming stripped 1 base from V and 3 bases from J, with 10 bases between.

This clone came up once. The CDR3 is CASSLGTPEQFF. Written as DNA, the CDR3 is TGTGCCAGCAGCTTGGGGACCCCTGAGCAGTTCTTC. The rearrangement links TRBV5-4 to TRBJ2-1; D ambiguous. The germline V gene has CDR1 SGHNT and CDR2 YYREEE (reference sequence). V was pared by 0 bases and J by 9 bases, with 7 bases between. The CDR3 extends over 12 amino acids.

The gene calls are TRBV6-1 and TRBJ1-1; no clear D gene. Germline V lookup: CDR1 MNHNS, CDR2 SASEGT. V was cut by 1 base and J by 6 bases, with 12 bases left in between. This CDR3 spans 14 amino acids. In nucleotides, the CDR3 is TGTGCCAGCAGTGAAGATTGGGGTAGGGCTGAAGCTTTCTTT. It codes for CASSEDWGRAEAFF.

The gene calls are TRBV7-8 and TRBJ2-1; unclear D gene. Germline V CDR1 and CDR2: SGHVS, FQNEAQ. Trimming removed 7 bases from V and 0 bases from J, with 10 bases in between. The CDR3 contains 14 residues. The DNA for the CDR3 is TGTGCCAGCAAGGCGGAAAGCTCCTACAATGAGCAGTTCTTC. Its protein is CASKAESSYNEQFF.

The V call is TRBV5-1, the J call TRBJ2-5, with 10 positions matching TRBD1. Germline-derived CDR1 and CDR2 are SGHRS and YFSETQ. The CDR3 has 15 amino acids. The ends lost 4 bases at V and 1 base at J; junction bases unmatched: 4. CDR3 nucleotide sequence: TGCGCCAGCAGCACGGGACAGGGGCTCCAAGAGACCCAGTACTTC. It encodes CASSTGQGLQETQYF.

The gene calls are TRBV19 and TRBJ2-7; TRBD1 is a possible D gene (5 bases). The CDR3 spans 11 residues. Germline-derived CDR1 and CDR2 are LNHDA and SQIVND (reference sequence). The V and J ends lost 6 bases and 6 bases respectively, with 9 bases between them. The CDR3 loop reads CASRGQGEQYV. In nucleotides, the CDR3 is TGTGCCAGTAGGGGGCAGGGCGAGCAGTACGTC.

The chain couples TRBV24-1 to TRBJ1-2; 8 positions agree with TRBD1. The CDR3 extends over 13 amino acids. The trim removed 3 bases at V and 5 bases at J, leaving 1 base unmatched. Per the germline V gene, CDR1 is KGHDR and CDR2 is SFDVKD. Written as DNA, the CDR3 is TGTGCCACCAGTGATGGACAGGGATATGGCTACACCTTC. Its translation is CATSDGQGYGYTF.